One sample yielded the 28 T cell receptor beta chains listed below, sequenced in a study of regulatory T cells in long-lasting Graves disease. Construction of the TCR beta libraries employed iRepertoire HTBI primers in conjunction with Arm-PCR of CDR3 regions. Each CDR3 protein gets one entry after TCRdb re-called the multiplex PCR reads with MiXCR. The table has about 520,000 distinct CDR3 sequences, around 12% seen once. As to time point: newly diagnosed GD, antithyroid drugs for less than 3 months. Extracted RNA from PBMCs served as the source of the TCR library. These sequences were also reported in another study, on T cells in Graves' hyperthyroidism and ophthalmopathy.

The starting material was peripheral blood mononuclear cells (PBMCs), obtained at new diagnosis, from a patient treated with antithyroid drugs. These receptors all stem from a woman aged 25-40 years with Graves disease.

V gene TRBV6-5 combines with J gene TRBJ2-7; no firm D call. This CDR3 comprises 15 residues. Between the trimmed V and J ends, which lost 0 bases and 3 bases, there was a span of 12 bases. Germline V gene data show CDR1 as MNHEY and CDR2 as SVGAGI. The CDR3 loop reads CASSYSYTAVYEQYF. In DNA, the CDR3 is TGTGCCAGCAGTTACTCGTATACAGCCGTCTACGAGCAGTACTTC.

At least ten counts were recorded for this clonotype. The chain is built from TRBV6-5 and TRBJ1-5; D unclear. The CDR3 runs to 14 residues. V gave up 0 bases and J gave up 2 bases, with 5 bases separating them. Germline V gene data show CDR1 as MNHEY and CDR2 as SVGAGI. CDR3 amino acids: CASSYSAGNQPQHF. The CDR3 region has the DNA TGTGCCAGCAGTTACTCTGCGGGCAATCAGCCCCAGCATTTT.

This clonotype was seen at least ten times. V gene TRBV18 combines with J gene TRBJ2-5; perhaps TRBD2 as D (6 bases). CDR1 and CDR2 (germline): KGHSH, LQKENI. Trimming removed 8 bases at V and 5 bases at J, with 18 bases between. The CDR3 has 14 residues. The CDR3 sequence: CASSPPGTGETQYF. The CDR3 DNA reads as TGTGCCAGCAGCCCCCCAGGGACTGGTGAGACCCAGTACTTC.

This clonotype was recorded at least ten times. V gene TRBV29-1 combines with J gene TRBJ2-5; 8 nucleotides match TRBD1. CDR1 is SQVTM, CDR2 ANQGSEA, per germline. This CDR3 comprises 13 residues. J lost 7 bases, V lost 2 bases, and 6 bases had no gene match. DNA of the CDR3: TGCAGCGTTGAACAGGGGGCAAGGGGGACCCAGTACTTC. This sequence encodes CSVEQGARGTQYF.

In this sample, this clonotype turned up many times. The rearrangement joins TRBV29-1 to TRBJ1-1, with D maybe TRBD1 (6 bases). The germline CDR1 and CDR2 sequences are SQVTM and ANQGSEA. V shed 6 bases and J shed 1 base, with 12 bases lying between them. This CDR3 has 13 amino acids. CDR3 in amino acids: CSVKAQGNTEAFF. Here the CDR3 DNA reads TGCAGCGTAAAAGCACAGGGGAACACTGAAGCTTTCTTT.

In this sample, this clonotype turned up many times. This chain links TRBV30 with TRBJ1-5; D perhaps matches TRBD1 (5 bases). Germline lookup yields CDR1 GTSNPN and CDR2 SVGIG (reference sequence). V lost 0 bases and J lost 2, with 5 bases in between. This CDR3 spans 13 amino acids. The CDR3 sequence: CAWSVTGNQPQHF. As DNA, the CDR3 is TGTGCCTGGAGTGTGACAGGCAATCAGCCCCAGCATTTT.

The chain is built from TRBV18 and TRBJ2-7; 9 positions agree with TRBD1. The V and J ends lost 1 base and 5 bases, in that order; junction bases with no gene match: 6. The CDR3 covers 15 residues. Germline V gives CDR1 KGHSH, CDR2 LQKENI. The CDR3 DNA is TGTGCCAGCTCACCACTCCGGGACAGGGTCAACGAGCAGTACTTC. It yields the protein CASSPLRDRVNEQYF.

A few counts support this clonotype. Here the CDR3 reads CASSGDVAGLGNTIYF. The CDR3 bases are TGTGCCAGCAGTGGGGACGTGGCAGGGCTGGGAAACACCATATATTTT. The V and J genes are TRBV2 and TRBJ1-3, with a possible D match to TRBD1 (5 bases). The V end lost 4 bases, the J end lost 4 bases, and 17 bases lay between the germline ends. CDR1 is SNHLY, CDR2 FYNNEI, per germline. The CDR3 has 16 amino acids.

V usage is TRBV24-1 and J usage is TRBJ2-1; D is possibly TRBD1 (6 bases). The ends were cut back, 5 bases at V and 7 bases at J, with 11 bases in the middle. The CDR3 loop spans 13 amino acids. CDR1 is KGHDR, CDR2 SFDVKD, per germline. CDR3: CATSVQGRNEQFF. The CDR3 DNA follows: TGTGCCACCAGTGTACAGGGAAGGAATGAGCAGTTCTTC.

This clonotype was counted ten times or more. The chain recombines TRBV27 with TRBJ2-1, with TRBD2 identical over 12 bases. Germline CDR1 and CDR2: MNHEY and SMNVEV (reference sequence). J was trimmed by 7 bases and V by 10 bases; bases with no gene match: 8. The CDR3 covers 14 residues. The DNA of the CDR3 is TGTGCCACCTCACTAGCGGGAGGACCAAATGAGCAGTTCTTC. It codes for CATSLAGGPNEQFF.

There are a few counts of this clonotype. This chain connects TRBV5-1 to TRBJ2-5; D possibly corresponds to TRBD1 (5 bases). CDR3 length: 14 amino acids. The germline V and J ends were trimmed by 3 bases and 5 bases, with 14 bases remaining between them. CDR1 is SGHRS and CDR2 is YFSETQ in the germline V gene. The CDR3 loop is CASSSGSRGETQYF. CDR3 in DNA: TGCGCCAGCAGCTCAGGGTCTCGAGGCGAGACCCAGTACTTC.

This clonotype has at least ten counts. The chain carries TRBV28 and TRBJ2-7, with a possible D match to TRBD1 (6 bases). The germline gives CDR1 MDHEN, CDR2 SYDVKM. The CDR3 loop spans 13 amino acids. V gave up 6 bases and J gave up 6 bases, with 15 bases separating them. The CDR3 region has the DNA TGTGCCAGCAGGAACAGGGTCTTGCGCGAGCAGTACTTC. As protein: CASRNRVLREQYF.

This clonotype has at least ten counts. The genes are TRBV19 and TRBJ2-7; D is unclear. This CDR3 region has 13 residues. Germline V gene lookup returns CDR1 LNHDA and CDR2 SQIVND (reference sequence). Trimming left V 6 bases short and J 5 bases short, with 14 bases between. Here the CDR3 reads CASSPEEIHEQYF. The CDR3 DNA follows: TGTGCCAGTAGCCCTGAAGAAATTCACGAGCAGTACTTC.

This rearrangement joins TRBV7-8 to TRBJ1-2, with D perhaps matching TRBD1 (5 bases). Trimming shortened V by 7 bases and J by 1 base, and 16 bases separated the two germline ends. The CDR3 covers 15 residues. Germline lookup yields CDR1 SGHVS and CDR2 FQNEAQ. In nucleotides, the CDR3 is TGTGCCAGCACCAAGGTCCAGGGTATTAACTATGGCTACACCTTC. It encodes CASTKVQGINYGYTF.

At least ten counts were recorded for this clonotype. The CDR3 here is CASSYLVAGGPYEQYF. CDR3 bases: TGTGCCAGCAGTTACTTAGTTGCGGGAGGGCCCTACGAGCAGTACTTC. This chain connects TRBV6-5 to TRBJ2-7; 9 bases fit TRBD2. CDR3 length equals 16 residues. V lost 1 base, J lost 2 bases, and 6 bases stayed unmatched. Germline-derived CDR1 and CDR2 are MNHEY and SVGAGI.

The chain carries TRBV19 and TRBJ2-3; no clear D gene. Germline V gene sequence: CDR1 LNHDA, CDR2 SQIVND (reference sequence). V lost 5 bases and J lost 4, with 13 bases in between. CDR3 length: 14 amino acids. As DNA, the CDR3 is TGTGCCAGTAGTGGTGGAACTCCCGCAGATACGCAGTATTTT. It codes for CASSGGTPADTQYF.

Written as DNA, the CDR3 is TGTGCCAGCAGCTTAGGGGTGTCGACCGGGGAGCTGTTTTTT. This codes for CASSLGVSTGELFF. The chain links TRBV7-3 to TRBJ2-2; D gene unclear. Germline CDR1 reads SGHTA; CDR2 reads FQGTGA. CDR3 length: 14 residues. V lost 2 bases and J lost 5, with 9 bases in between.

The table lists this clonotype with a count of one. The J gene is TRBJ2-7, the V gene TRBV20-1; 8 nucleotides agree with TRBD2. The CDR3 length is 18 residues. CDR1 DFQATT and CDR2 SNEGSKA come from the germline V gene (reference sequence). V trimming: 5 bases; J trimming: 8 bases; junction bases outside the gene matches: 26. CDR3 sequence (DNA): TGCAGTGCTCCCCCGCAACCCCCGGCTAGCGGGTTGGGATTAAAGCAGTACTTC. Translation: CSAPPQPPASGLGLKQYF.

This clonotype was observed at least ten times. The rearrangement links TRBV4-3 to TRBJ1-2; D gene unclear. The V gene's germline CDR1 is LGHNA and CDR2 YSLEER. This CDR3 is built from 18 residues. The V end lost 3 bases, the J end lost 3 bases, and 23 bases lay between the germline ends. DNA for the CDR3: TGCGCCAGCAGCCACGTCAGGCCGGGGTTTGCAGAGTACTATGGCTACACCTTC. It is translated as CASSHVRPGFAEYYGYTF.

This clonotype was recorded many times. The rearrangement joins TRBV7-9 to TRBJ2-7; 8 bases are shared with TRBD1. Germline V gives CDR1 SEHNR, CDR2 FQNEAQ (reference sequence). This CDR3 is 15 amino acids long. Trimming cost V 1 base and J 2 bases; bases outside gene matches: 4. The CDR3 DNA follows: TGTGCCAGCAGCTTAGGGACAGGGACCCCCTACGAGCAGTACTTC. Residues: CASSLGTGTPYEQYF.

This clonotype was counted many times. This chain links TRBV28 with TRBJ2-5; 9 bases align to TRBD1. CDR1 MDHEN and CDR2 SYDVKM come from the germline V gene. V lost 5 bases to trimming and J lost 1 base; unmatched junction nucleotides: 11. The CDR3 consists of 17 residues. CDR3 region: CASSTGRRDRVQETQYF. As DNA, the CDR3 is TGTGCCAGCAGTACCGGACGCCGGGACAGGGTCCAAGAGACCCAGTACTTC.

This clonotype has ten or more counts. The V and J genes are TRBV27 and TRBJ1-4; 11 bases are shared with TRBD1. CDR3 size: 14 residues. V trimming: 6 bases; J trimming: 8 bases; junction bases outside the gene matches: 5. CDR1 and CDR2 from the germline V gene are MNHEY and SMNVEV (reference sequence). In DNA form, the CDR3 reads TGTGCCAGCAGCTTTGGGACAGGGGGGGAAAAACTGTTTTTT. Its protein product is CASSFGTGGEKLFF.

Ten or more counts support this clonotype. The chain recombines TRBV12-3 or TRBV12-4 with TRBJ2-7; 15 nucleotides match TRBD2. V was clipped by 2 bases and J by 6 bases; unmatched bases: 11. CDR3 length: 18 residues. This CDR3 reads CASSLQLGLAGGPAEQYF. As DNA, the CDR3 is TGTGCCAGCAGTTTACAGCTAGGACTAGCGGGAGGGCCTGCCGAGCAGTACTTC.

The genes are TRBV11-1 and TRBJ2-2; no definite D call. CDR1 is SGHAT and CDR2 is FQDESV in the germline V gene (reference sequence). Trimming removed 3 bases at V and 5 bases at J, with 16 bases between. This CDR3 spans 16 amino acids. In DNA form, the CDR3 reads TGTGCCAGCAGCTTCAGTCCGGGCCTTGGAACCGGGGAGCTGTTTTTT. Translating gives CASSFSPGLGTGELFF.

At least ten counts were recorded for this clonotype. CDR3 coding DNA: TGTGCCAGCAGCCAGGGGGTAGGTGGCTACACCTTC. Encoded protein: CASSQGVGGYTF. This rearrangement joins TRBV28 to TRBJ1-2; TRBD1 matches at 7 bases. This CDR3 region has 12 residues. The germline gives CDR1 MDHEN, CDR2 SYDVKM. With 6 bases clipped from V and 7 bases from J, the junction kept 5 bases outside the gene matches.

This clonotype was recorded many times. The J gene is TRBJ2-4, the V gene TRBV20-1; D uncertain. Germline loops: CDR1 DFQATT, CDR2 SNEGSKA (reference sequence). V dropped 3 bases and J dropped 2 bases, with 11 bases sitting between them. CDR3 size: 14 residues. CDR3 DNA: TGCAGTGCTAGTAGACTGGGAACCAAAAACATTCAGTACTTC. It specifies CSASRLGTKNIQYF.

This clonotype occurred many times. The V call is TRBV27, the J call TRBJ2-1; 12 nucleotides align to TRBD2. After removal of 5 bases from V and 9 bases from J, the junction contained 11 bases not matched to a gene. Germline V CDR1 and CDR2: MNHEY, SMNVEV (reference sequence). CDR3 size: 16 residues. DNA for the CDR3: TGTGCCAGCAGTCCTTCGACTAGCGGGAGCTTAGGTGAGCAGTTCTTC. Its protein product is CASSPSTSGSLGEQFF.

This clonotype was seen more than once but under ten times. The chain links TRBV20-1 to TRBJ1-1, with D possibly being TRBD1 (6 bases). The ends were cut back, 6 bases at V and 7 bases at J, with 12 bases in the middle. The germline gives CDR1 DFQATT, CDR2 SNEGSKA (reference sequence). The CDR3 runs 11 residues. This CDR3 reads CSADLTGEAFF. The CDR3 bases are TGCAGTGCGGACCTGACAGGTGAAGCTTTCTTT.